The clone carrying this T cell receptor (beta chain) has just one count. These data belong to a study of OX40 agonist ivuxolimab in advanced cancers. The CDR3 loop spans 15 amino acids. The V segment lost 6 bases and the J segment 7 bases; nucleotides outside the gene matches: 9. CDR1 is SNHLY, CDR2 FYNNEI, per germline. Libraries were prepared by immunoSEQ multiplex PCR; TCRdb keeps only in-frame clonotypes and omits some of them. The sample comprises around 74,000 clones, 70% to 85% of which are singletons, and about 0.51% rests with the top ten. This chain links TRBV2 with TRBJ2-5; 12 nucleotides line up with TRBD2. The sequencing used CD4+ or CD8+ T cells sorted from blood, collected in a trial of the OX40 agonist ivuxolimab. This clonotype originated in an adult with an advanced solid tumor such as melanoma, head and neck, liver or kidney cancer. The CDR3 loop is CASRLTSGGFGTQYF. In nucleotides, the CDR3 is TGTGCCAGCAGGTTGACTAGCGGGGGCTTTGGGACCCAGTACTTC.